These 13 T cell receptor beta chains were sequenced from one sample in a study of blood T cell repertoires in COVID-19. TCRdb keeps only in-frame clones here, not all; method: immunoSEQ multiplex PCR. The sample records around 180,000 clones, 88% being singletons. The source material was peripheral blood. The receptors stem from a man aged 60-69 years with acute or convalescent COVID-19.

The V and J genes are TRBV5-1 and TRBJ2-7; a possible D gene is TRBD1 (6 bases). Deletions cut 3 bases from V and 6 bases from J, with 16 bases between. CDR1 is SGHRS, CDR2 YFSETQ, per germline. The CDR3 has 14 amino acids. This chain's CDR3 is CASSSEGGRSEQYF. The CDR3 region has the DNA TGCGCCAGCAGCTCCGAAGGGGGAAGGTCCGAGCAGTACTTC.

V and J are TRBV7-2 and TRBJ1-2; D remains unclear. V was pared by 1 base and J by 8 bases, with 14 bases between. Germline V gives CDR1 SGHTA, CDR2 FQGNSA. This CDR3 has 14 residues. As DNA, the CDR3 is TGTGCCAGCAGCTTAGGCCAGGCCGAAGTCGGCTACACCTTC. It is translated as CASSLGQAEVGYTF.

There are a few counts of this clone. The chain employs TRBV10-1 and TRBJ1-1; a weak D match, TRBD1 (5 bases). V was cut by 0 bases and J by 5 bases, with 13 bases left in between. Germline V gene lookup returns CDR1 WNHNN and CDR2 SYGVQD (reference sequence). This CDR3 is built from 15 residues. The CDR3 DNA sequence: TGCGCCAGCAGTGAGTCGCAGACAGCGGGTACTGAAGCTTTCTTT. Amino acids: CASSESQTAGTEAFF.

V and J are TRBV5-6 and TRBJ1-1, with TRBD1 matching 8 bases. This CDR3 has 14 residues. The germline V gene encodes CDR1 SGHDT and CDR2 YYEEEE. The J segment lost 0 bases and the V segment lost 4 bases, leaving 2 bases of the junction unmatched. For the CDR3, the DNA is TGTGCCAGCAGCGCACAGGGGGTGAACACTGAAGCTTTCTTT. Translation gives CASSAQGVNTEAFF.

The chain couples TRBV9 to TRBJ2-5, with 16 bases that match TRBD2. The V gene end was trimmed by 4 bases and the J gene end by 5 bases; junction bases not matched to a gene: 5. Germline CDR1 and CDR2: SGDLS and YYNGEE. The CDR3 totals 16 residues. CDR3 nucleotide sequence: TGTGCCAGCAGCCCAGGGACTAGCGGGGGGGCGGAGACCCAGTACTTC. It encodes CASSPGTSGGAETQYF.

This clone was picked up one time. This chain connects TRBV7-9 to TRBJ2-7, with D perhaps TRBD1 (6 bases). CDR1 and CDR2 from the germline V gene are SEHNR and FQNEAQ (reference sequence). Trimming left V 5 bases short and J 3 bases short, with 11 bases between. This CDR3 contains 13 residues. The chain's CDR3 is CASSDRYNYEQYF. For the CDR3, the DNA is TGTGCCAGCAGCGACAGGTACAACTACGAGCAGTACTTC. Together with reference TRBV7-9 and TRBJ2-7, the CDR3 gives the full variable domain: DTGVSQNPRHKITKRGQNVTFRCDPISEHNRLYWYRQTLGQGPEFLTYFQNEAQLEKSRLLSDRFSAERPKGSFSTLEIQRTEQGDSAMYLCASSDRYNYEQYFGPGTRLTVT.

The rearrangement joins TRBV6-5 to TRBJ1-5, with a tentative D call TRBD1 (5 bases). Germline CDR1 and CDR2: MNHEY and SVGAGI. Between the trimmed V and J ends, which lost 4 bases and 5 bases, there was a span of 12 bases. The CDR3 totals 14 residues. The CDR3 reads CASSWTPGDQPQHF. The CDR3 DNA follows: TGTGCCAGCAGTTGGACACCGGGTGATCAGCCCCAGCATTTT.

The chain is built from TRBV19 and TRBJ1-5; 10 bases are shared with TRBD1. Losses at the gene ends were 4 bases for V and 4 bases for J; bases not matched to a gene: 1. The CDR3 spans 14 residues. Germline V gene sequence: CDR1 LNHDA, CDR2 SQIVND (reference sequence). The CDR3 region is CASSKGQGNQPQHF. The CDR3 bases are TGTGCCAGTAGTAAGGGACAGGGGAATCAGCCCCAGCATTTT.

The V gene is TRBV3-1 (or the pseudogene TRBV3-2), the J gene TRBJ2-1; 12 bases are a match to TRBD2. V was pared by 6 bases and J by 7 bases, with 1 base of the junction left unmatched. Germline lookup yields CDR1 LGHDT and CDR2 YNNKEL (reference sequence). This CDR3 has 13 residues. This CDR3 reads CASRLAGGNEQFF. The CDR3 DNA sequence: TGTGCCAGCAGACTAGCGGGAGGTAATGAGCAGTTCTTC.

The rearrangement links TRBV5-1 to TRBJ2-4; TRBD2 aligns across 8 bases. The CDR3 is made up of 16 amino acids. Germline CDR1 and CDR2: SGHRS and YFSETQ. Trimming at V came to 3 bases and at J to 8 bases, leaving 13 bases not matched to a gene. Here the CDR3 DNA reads TGCGCCAGCAGCTCTTCGGGCGGGGGGCCCTGGGACATTCAGTACTTC. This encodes CASSSSGGGPWDIQYF.

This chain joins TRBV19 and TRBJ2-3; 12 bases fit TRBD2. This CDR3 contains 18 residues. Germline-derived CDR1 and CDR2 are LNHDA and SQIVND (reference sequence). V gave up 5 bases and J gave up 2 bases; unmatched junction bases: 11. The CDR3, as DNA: TGTGCCAGTAGTCTAAACCCGACTAGCGGGGGACCCACAGATACGCAGTATTTT. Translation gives CASSLNPTSGGPTDTQYF.

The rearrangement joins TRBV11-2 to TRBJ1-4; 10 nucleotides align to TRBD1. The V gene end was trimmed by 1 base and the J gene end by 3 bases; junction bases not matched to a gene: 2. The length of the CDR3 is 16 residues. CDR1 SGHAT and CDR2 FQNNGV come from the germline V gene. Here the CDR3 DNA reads TGTGCCAGCAGCTTAGGACAGGGGGCAGCTAATGAAAAACTGTTTTTT. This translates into CASSLGQGAANEKLFF.

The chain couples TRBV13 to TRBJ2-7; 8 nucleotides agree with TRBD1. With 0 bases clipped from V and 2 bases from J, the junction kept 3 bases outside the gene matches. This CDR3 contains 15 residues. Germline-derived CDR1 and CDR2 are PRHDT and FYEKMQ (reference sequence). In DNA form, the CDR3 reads TGTGCCAGCAGCTTAGGGGACAGGGCCGCCTACGAGCAGTACTTC. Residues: CASSLGDRAAYEQYF.